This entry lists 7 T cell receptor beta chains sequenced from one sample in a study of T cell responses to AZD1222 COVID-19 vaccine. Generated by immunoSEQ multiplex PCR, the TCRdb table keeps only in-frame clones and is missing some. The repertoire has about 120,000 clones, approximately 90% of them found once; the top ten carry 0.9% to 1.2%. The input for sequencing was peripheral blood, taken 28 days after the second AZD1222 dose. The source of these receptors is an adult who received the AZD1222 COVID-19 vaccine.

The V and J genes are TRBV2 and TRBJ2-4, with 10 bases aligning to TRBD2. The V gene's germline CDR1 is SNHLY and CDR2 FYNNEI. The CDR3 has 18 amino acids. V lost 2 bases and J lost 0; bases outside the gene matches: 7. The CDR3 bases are TGTGCCAGCAGTGAAAGAGCGGGAGGGCCCTTAGCCAAAAACATTCAGTACTTC. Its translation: CASSERAGGPLAKNIQYF.

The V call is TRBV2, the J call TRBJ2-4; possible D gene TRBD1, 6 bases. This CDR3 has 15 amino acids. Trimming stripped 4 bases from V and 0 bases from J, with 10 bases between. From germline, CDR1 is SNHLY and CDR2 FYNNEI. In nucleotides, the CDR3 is TGTGCCAGCAGTGGGGGGCAGCTAGCCAAAAACATTCAGTACTTC. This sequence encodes CASSGGQLAKNIQYF.

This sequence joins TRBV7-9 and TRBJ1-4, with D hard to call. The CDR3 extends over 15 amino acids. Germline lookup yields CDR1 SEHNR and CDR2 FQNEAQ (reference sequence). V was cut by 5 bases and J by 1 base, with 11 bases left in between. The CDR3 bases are TGTGCCAGCAGCCTCCAGACAATAACTAATGAAAAACTGTTTTTT. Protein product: CASSLQTITNEKLFF.

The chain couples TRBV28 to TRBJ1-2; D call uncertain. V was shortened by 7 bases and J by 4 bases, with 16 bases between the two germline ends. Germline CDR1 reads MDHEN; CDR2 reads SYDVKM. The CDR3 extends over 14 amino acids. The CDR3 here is CASMLRQRSYGYTF. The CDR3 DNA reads TGTGCCAGCATGTTACGGCAGCGTAGCTATGGCTACACCTTC.

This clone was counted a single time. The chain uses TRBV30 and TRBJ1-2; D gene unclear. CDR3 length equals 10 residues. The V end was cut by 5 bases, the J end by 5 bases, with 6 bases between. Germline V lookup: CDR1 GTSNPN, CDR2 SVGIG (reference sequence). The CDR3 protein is CAWFDYGYTF. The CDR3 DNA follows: TGTGCCTGGTTCGATTATGGCTACACCTTC.

This CDR3 is CASSRDRGWTEAFF. In nucleotides, the CDR3 is TGTGCCAGCAGCCGGGACAGGGGGTGGACTGAAGCTTTCTTT. The rearrangement links TRBV5-8 to TRBJ1-1, with TRBD1 matching 11 bases. This CDR3 contains 14 residues. Germline CDR1 is SGHTS and CDR2 is YDEGEE. The V gene end was trimmed by 4 bases and the J gene end by 5 bases; junction bases not matched to a gene: 4.

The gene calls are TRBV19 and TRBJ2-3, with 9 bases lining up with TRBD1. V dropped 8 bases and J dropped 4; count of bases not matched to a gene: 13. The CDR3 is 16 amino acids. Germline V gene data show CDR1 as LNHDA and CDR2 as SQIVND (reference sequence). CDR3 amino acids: CASHPAGQGRADTQYF. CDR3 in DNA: TGTGCCAGTCACCCAGCCGGACAGGGGAGGGCAGATACGCAGTATTTT.